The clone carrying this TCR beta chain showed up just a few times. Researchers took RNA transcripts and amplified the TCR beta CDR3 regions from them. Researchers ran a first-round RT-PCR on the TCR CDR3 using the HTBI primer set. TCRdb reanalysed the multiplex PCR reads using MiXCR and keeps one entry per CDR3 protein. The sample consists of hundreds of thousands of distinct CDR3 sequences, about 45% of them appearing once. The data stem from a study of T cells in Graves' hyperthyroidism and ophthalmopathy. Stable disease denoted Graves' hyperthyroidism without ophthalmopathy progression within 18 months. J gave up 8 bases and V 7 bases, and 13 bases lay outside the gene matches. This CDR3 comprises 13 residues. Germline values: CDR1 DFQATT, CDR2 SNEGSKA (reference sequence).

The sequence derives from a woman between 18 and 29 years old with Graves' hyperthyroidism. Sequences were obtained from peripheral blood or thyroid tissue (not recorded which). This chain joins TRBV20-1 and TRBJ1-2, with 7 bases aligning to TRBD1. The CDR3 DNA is TGCAGTGGGGAGGGGGCAGGGGTGCTGGGCTACACCTTC. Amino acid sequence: CSGEGAGVLGYTF.